The table lists the clone carrying this T cell receptor (beta chain) with a few counts. Its antigen is undetermined. The authors took one heparinised blood draw, averaging about 116 mL, from each donor. CD45RO/CCR7/CD25/CD127/CD95/CD27 separated CD4+ naive, central memory, regulatory and stem cell-like memory cells by sorting. The record originates from a study of beta chain features in type 1 diabetes. Study at large: In age, gender and cell yields, patients were similar to healthy donors. Study findings and constraints: When Type 1 diabetes patients were examined, their TCRB CDR3s proved moderately but significantly shorter in all four CD4+ subsets. VDJ junctions from patients with type 1 diabetes contained fewer insertions and more deletions.

Expressed TCRB transcripts were sequenced, since all the RNA that had been isolated was reverse transcribed. Generated by immunoSEQ multiplex PCR, the TCRdb table keeps only in-frame clones and is missing some. This sample carries around 360,000 clones, about 12% of them seen once, and the ten largest clones take about 0.01%. After removal of 5 bases from V and 7 bases from J, the junction contained 11 bases not matched to a gene. The CDR3 is made up of 16 amino acids. Germline V gene sequence: CDR1 SEHNR, CDR2 FQNEAQ (reference sequence). J is TRBJ2-2 and V is TRBV7-9; 9 positions match TRBD1. The sequenced sample consisted of naive CD4+ T cells from blood. The receptor's source is a woman between 18 and 30 years old with type 1 diabetes. Here the CDR3 DNA reads TGTGCCAGCAGCCACCGGGACAGGGTAGAAGGCGGGGAGCTGTTTTTT. This codes for CASSHRDRVEGGELFF.